These 32 T cell receptor beta chains share one sample of origin, sequenced in a study of blood T cells in healthy people across ages. With a J-beta primer mix and a sample-barcoded 5' primer, a second PCR ran about 7 to 12 cycles. TCRdb reanalysed the 5' RACE reads using MiXCR and keeps one entry per CDR3 protein. Of under 2,000,000 distinct CDR3 sequences in the sample, less than 50% were seen once. The sample taken for sequencing was blood. The receptors shown here come from a woman between 40 and 50 years old in good health.

The genes are TRBV20-1 and TRBJ1-6, with 9 bases fitting TRBD1. CDR1 is DFQATT and CDR2 is SNEGSKA in the germline V gene (reference sequence). Trimming at V came to 8 bases and at J to 14 bases, leaving 10 bases not matched to a gene. There are 12 residues in the CDR3. The CDR3 sequence is CSSGQGFSALHF. CDR3 coding DNA: TGCAGTTCGGGACAGGGTTTTTCGGCCCTCCACTTT.

This clonotype came up a few times. The J gene is TRBJ2-7, the V gene TRBV6-2 or TRBV6-3, with 7 bases that match TRBD1. CDR1 MNHEY and CDR2 SVGEGT come from the germline V gene. The CDR3 is made up of 14 amino acids. V was pared by 7 bases and J by 5 bases, with 11 bases of the junction left unmatched. CDR3: CASKTGTVHDEQYF. The CDR3 coding sequence is TGTGCCAGCAAAACCGGGACAGTTCATGACGAGCAGTACTTC.

This clonotype was seen once. The genes are TRBV21-1 and TRBJ2-7; the table assigns TRBD1, which was not confirmed against the DNA. TRBV21-1 is recorded as a pseudogene. This CDR3 contains 14 residues. Written as DNA, the CDR3 is TGTGCCAGCAGCCCCCGACAGTACCCCTACGAGCAGTACTTC. It is translated as CASSPRQYPYEQYF.

The chain couples TRBV4-3 to TRBJ2-5; D gene ambiguous. The CDR3 is 17 amino acids. With 0 bases removed from V and 0 bases from J, the gap between germline ends came to 14 bases. CDR1 and CDR2 from the germline V gene are LGHNA and YSLEER. In DNA, the CDR3 is TGCGCCAGCAGCCAAGATATGAGTGGTCTGTACCAAGAGACCCAGTACTTC. It yields the protein CASSQDMSGLYQETQYF.

This chain uses TRBV6-2 or TRBV6-3 with TRBJ2-1, with a possible D match to TRBD2 (5 bases). The CDR3 spans 16 residues. V gave up 2 bases and J gave up 4 bases, with 15 bases separating them. CDR1 and CDR2 from the germline V gene are MNHEY and SVGEGT. The CDR3 sequence is CASSYQDFLPYNEQFF. CDR3 DNA: TGTGCCAGCAGTTACCAGGACTTCCTCCCATACAATGAGCAGTTCTTC.

This clonotype was seen only once. The V gene is TRBV4-3, the J gene TRBJ2-7, with 7 bases fitting TRBD1. The germline V gene has CDR1 LGHNA and CDR2 YSLEER. The CDR3 runs to 15 residues. J was trimmed by 7 bases and V by 3 bases; bases with no gene match: 12. CDR3 region: CASSQDGQAFYEQYF. For the CDR3, the DNA is TGCGCCAGCAGCCAGGACGGACAGGCGTTTTATGAGCAGTACTTC.

The chain recombines TRBV9 with TRBJ2-4; 10 bases are shared with TRBD2. Per the germline V gene, CDR1 is SGDLS and CDR2 is YYNGEE. This CDR3 contains 23 residues. Losses at the gene ends were 0 bases for V and 0 bases for J; bases not matched to a gene: 21. CDR3 DNA sequence: TGTGCCAGCAGCGTAGGATGGGGCGGGGCTAGCGGGGGACCACAACTAGCCAAAAACATTCAGTACTTC. It specifies CASSVGWGGASGGPQLAKNIQYF.

The J gene is TRBJ2-3, the V gene TRBV6-5, with D perhaps TRBD2 (6 bases). V shed 5 bases and J shed 2 bases, with 14 bases lying between them. The CDR3 is made up of 15 amino acids. Germline loops: CDR1 MNHEY, CDR2 SVGAGI. The CDR3: CASSNGGADTDTQYF. For the CDR3, the DNA is TGTGCCAGCAGTAACGGAGGGGCGGACACAGATACGCAGTATTTT.

V usage is TRBV20-1 and J usage is TRBJ2-1, with 13 bases matching TRBD2. The CDR3 totals 14 residues. The ends lost 5 bases at V and 6 bases at J; junction bases unmatched: 4. Germline CDR1 reads DFQATT; CDR2 reads SNEGSKA (reference sequence). For the CDR3, the DNA is TGCAGTGCTGGGAGGACTAGCGGGGGCAATGAGCAGTTCTTC. As protein: CSAGRTSGGNEQFF.

This rearrangement joins TRBV27 to TRBJ2-5; D is ambiguous. The CDR3 length is 12 residues. The V gene lost 8 bases and the J gene lost 7 bases, with 14 bases spanning the gap. Germline V gives CDR1 MNHEY, CDR2 SMNVEV (reference sequence). Here the CDR3 reads CASADVDGTQYF. Here the CDR3 DNA reads TGTGCCAGCGCAGACGTTGACGGGACCCAGTACTTC.

Only a few counts were recorded for this clonotype. The chain is built from TRBV7-9 and TRBJ2-1, with 9 bases that match TRBD2. The germline CDR1 and CDR2 sequences are SEHNR and FQNEAQ (reference sequence). This CDR3 comprises 17 residues. Trimming took 3 bases from V and 8 from J; bases not matched to a gene: 14. CDR3 DNA sequence: TGTGCCAGCAGCTTCTCTCGGGCGGGGGGGTCTCTGGATGAGCAGTTCTTC. Protein sequence: CASSFSRAGGSLDEQFF.

This clonotype came up many times. The chain combines TRBV28 with TRBJ2-7; possible D gene TRBD1, 5 bases. Germline assignment: CDR1 MDHEN and CDR2 SYDVKM. V was pared by 6 bases and J by 4 bases, with 16 bases between. The CDR3 has 14 amino acids. This CDR3 reads CASSVQGYGYEQYF. Written as DNA, the CDR3 is TGTGCCAGCAGCGTCCAGGGATACGGGTACGAGCAGTACTTC.

The chain joins TRBV20-1 to TRBJ2-1, with 10 bases matching TRBD1. The CDR3 is 17 amino acids. The germline gives CDR1 DFQATT, CDR2 SNEGSKA (reference sequence). V shed 3 bases and J 13 bases; nucleotides not matched to a gene: 21. The CDR3 sequence is CSASGPGTGDPQETQFF. The CDR3 DNA reads as TGCAGTGCTAGTGGGCCCGGGACAGGGGACCCCCAAGAGACCCAGTTCTTC.

J is TRBJ2-5 and V is TRBV7-6; D not certain. Trimming removed 1 base at V and 2 bases at J, with 11 bases between. The length of the CDR3 is 15 residues. Germline CDR1 reads SGHVS; CDR2 reads FNYEAQ. The CDR3 sequence is CASSLEARTQETQYF. The CDR3 DNA follows: TGTGCCAGCAGCTTAGAGGCCAGAACTCAAGAGACCCAGTACTTC.

This chain connects TRBV10-1 to TRBJ2-3, with D perhaps TRBD1 or TRBD2 (5 bases each). Trimming took 4 bases from V and 5 from J, leaving 13 bases between them. The CDR3 extends over 14 amino acids. Germline V gene sequence: CDR1 WNHNN, CDR2 SYGVQD (reference sequence). This chain's CDR3 is CASSVRGEEDTQYF. Here the CDR3 DNA reads TGCGCCAGCAGTGTGAGGGGTGAAGAAGATACGCAGTATTTT.

The chain carries TRBV6-1 and TRBJ1-5; 8 nucleotides align to TRBD1. The CDR3 is 16 amino acids. V trimming: 6 bases; J trimming: 0 bases; junction bases outside the gene matches: 7. Per germline, CDR1 MNHNS and CDR2 SASEGT. The CDR3 bases are TGTGCCAGCAGGGGGGACAGGCAACTTAGCAATCAGCCCCAGCATTTT. Translating gives CASRGDRQLSNQPQHF.

This clonotype has a handful of counts. The chain joins TRBV6-6 to TRBJ2-7, with a possible D match to TRBD2 (5 bases). CDR3 length equals 15 residues. The ends were cut back, 6 bases at V and 0 bases at J, with 15 bases in the middle. In germline, CDR1 is MNHNY, CDR2 SVGAGI (reference sequence). The CDR3 here is CASSPELGSSYEQYF. CDR3 in DNA: TGTGCCAGCAGCCCCGAGCTGGGGAGCTCCTACGAGCAGTACTTC.

This clonotype was recorded at least ten times. J is TRBJ2-7 and V is TRBV10-3; no reliable D call. Germline CDR1 ENHRY, CDR2 SYGVKD. Trimming took off 7 bases at V and 1 base at J, with 8 bases between the two ends. The CDR3 has 12 amino acids. The CDR3 DNA follows: TGTGCCATCAATTCAGATTCCTACGAGCAGTACTTC. This encodes CAINSDSYEQYF.

Of note for this clonotype: It may be a read error: a sequence one base away is much more abundant. V and J are TRBV5-1 and TRBJ2-1, with D tentatively TRBD1 or TRBD2 (5 bases each). This CDR3 has 13 amino acids. Trimming took 3 bases from V and 7 from J, leaving 11 bases between them. Germline loops: CDR1 SGHRS, CDR2 YFSETQ. For the CDR3, the DNA is TGCGCCAGCAGCTGGATCGAGGGGAATGAGCAGTTCTTC. Translating it yields CASSWIEGNEQFF.

This clonotype was observed a handful of times. The chain has TRBV10-1 and TRBJ2-1, with 8 bases aligning to TRBD1. The length of the CDR3 is 13 residues. J was trimmed by 14 bases and V by 2 bases; bases with no gene match: 8. Germline V CDR1 and CDR2: WNHNN, SYGVQD (reference sequence). In nucleotides, the CDR3 is TGCGCCAGCAGTGAGGCACCTCCGGGACAGGAGTTCTTC. The encoded protein is CASSEAPPGQEFF.

The chain uses TRBV29-1 and TRBJ1-2; TRBD1 matches at 9 bases. Looked up from germline, CDR1 is SQVTM and CDR2 is ANQGSEA. This CDR3 has 16 amino acids. Trimming took 2 bases from V and 6 from J; bases not matched to a gene: 13. CDR3 loop: CSVEHSSGTGIDGYTF. CDR3 nucleotide sequence: TGCAGCGTTGAACATAGCTCCGGGACAGGGATCGATGGCTACACCTTC. Full variable domain (rest looked up from reference TRBV29-1 and TRBJ1-2): SAVISQKPSRDICQRGTSLTIQCQVDSQVTMMFWYRQQPGQSLTLIATANQGSEATYESGFVIDKFPISRPNLTFSTLTVSNMSPEDSSIYLCSVEHSSGTGIDGYTFGSGTRLTVV.

This rearrangement joins TRBV7-9 to TRBJ2-5; D ambiguous. Trimming pared 7 bases from V and 5 bases from J, leaving 11 bases between. CDR1 is SEHNR, CDR2 FQNEAQ, per germline (reference sequence). The CDR3 is 12 amino acids. The CDR3 sequence: CASTPNWETQYF. The CDR3 nucleotides read TGTGCCAGCACCCCGAATTGGGAGACCCAGTACTTC.

V and J are TRBV7-6 and TRBJ2-3; perhaps TRBD1 as D (5 bases). V lost 2 bases, J lost 4 bases, and 16 bases lay in between. This CDR3 spans 16 amino acids. Germline V gene sequence: CDR1 SGHVS, CDR2 FNYEAQ. CDR3 in DNA: TGTGCCAGCAGCTTAACCCAGGGTGGCCCACCAGATACGCAGTATTTT. Translated: CASSLTQGGPPDTQYF.

The chain employs TRBV7-2 and TRBJ2-1; maybe TRBD2 (5 bases). CDR1 SGHTA and CDR2 FQGNSA come from the germline V gene. Trimming took 7 bases from V and 6 from J, leaving 19 bases between them. This CDR3 contains 15 residues. The CDR3, as DNA: TGTGCCAGCACATCCCTCGCCGGAGGCCCCAATGAGCAGTTCTTC. The encoded protein is CASTSLAGGPNEQFF.

This rearrangement joins TRBV7-2 to TRBJ2-3; D might be TRBD2 (7 bases). Trimming took 5 bases from V and 3 from J, leaving 21 bases between them. CDR3 length: 17 residues. Germline lookup yields CDR1 SGHTA and CDR2 FQGNSA. The CDR3 protein is CASSRLGGGARTDTQYF. CDR3 DNA: TGTGCCAGCAGCCGCCTTGGGGGGGGGGCTCGGACAGATACGCAGTATTTT.

There are many counts of this clonotype. V is TRBV7-2 and J is TRBJ2-7; D may correspond to TRBD1 or TRBD2 (5 bases each). Germline loops: CDR1 SGHTA, CDR2 FQGNSA. This CDR3 contains 12 residues. Trimming left V 6 bases short and J 9 bases short, with 15 bases between. The CDR3 loop is CASSSGSGPQYF. As DNA, the CDR3 is TGTGCCAGCAGTTCAGGATCGGGGCCGCAGTACTTC.

The chain carries TRBV5-1 and TRBJ2-3; 11 nucleotides line up with TRBD2. The V and J ends lost 0 bases and 1 base, in that order; junction bases with no gene match: 4. There are 17 residues in the CDR3. Germline loops: CDR1 SGHRS, CDR2 YFSETQ. The CDR3 bases are TGCGCCAGCAGCTTGGCCCTGACTAGCGGGGGCACAGATACGCAGTATTTT. Translating gives CASSLALTSGGTDTQYF.

This clonotype turned up a few times. V is TRBV7-3 and J is TRBJ2-5, with D possibly being TRBD2 (6 bases). Germline V gene data show CDR1 as SGHTA and CDR2 as FQGTGA. This CDR3 contains 15 residues. The V end was cut by 5 bases, the J end by 1 base, with 14 bases between. DNA for the CDR3: TGTGCCAGCAGCCATGGTGGGGGGACCCAAGAGACCCAGTACTTC. It encodes CASSHGGGTQETQYF.

This clonotype was found a few times. This chain links TRBV5-1 with TRBJ1-2, with TRBD1 matching over 8 bases. The germline V gene encodes CDR1 SGHRS and CDR2 YFSETQ. V dropped 6 bases and J dropped 1; count of bases not matched to a gene: 8. This CDR3 has 15 amino acids. CDR3 bases: TGCGCCAGCACCCCGAGGACAGGGAATAACTATGGCTACACCTTC. Translating it yields CASTPRTGNNYGYTF.

This clonotype was picked up a small number of times. The CDR3 bases are TGTGCCAGCTCCGACAGGGGTATTAGCACAGATACGCAGTATTTT. This gives the protein CASSDRGISTDTQYF. The gene calls are TRBV19 and TRBJ2-3, with 8 bases aligning to TRBD1. Germline V gene lookup returns CDR1 LNHDA and CDR2 SQIVND (reference sequence). V lost 9 bases to trimming and J lost 0 bases; unmatched junction nucleotides: 8. The CDR3 has 15 amino acids.

The V call is TRBV5-1, the J call TRBJ2-5; the match to TRBD2 covers 13 bases. This CDR3 spans 15 amino acids. J was trimmed by 1 base and V by 5 bases; bases with no gene match: 2. Germline lookup yields CDR1 SGHRS and CDR2 YFSETQ. CDR3 sequence (DNA): TGCGCCAGCAGTACTAGCGGGGGGGTCCAAGAGACCCAGTACTTC. Translating gives CASSTSGGVQETQYF. The full variable domain, completed using reference TRBV5-1 and TRBJ2-5, is KAGVTQTPRYLIKTRGQQVTLSCSPISGHRSVSWYQQTPGQGLQFLFEYFSETQRNKGNFPGRFSGRQFSNSRSEMNVSTLELGDSALYLCASSTSGGVQETQYFGPGTRLLVL.

The chain recombines TRBV7-2 with TRBJ2-5, with 15 bases lining up with TRBD2. Germline V gives CDR1 SGHTA, CDR2 FQGNSA. The CDR3 is 15 residues long. The V segment lost 3 bases and the J segment 9 bases; nucleotides outside the gene matches: 5. In nucleotides, the CDR3 is TGTGCCAGCAGCTTTGGACTAGCGGGGGGGTGGGCCCAGTACTTC. This encodes CASSFGLAGGWAQYF.